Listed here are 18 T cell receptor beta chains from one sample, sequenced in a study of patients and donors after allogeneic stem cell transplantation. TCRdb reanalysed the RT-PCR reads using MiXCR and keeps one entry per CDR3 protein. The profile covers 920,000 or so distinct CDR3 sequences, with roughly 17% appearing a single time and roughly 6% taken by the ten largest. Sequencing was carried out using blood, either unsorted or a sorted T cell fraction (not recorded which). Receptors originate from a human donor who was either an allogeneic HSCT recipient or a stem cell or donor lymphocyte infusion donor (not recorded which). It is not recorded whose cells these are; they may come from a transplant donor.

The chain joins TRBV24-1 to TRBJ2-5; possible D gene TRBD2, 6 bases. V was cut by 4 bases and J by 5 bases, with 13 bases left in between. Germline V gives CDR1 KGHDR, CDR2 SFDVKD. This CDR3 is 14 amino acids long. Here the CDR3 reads CATSDRSGGETQYF. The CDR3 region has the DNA TGTGCCACCAGTGACCGTAGCGGAGGGGAGACCCAGTACTTC.

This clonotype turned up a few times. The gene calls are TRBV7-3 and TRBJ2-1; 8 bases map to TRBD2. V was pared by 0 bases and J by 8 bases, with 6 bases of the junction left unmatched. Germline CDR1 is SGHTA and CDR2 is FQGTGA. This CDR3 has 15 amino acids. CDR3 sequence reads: CASSLTIAGIHEQFF. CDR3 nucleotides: TGTGCCAGCAGCTTAACTATAGCGGGGATTCATGAGCAGTTCTTC. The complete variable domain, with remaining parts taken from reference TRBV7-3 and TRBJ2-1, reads GAGVSQTPSNKVTEKGKYVELRCDPISGHTALYWYRQSLGQGPEFLIYFQGTGAADDSGLPNDRFFAVRPEGSVSTLKIQRTERGDSAVYLCASSLTIAGIHEQFFGPGTRLTVL.

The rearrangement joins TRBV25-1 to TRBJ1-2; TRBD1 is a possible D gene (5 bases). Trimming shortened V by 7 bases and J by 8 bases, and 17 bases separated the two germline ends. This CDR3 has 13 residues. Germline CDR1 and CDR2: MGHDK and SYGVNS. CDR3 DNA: TGTGCCAGCACCCATCGGGGGGACGGCGGCTACACCTTC. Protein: CASTHRGDGGYTF.

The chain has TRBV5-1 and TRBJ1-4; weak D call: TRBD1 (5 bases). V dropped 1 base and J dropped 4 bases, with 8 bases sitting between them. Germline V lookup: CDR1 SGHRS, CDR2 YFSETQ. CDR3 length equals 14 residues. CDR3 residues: CASSLRDSNEKLFF. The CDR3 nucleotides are TGCGCCAGCAGCTTGCGAGACAGTAATGAAAAACTGTTTTTT.

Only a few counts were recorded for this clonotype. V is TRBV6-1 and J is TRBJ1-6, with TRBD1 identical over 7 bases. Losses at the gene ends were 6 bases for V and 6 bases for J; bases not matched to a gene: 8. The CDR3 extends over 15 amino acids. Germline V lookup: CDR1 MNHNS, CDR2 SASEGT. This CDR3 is CASRPQTGSNSPLHF. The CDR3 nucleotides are TGTGCCAGCAGACCTCAGACAGGGAGTAATTCACCCCTCCACTTT.

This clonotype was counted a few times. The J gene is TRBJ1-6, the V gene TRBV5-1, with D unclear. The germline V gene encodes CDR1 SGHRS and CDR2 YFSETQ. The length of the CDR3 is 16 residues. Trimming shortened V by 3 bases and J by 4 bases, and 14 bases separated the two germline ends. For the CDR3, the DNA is TGCGCCAGCAGCTCCGACCCGGTGCAGTATAATTCACCCCTCCACTTT. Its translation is CASSSDPVQYNSPLHF.

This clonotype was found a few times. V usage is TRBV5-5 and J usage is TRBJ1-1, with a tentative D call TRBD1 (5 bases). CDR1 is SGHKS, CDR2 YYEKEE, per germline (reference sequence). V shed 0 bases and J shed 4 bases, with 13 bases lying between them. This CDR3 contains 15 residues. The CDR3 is CASSLVWQGATEAFF. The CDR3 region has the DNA TGTGCCAGCAGCTTGGTGTGGCAGGGCGCCACTGAAGCTTTCTTT. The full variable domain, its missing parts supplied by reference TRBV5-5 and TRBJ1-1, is DAGVTQSPTHLIKTRGQQVTLRCSPISGHKSVSWYQQVLGQGPQFIFQYYEKEERGRGNFPDRFSARQFPNYSSELNVNALLLGDSALYLCASSLVWQGATEAFFGQGTRLTVV.

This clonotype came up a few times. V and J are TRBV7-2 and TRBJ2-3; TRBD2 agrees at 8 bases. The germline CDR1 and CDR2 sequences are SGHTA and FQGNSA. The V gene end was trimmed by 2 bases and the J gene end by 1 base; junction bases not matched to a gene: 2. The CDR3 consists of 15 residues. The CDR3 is CASSLLRGGTDTQYF. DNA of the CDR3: TGTGCCAGCAGCTTATTGCGGGGGGGCACAGATACGCAGTATTTT.

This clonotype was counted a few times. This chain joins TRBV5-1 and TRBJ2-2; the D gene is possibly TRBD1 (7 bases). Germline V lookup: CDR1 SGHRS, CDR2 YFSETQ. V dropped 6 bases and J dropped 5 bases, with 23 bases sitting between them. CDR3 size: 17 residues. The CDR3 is CASKGAGLTQGTGELFF. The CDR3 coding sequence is TGCGCCAGCAAGGGAGCGGGCCTAACACAGGGGACCGGGGAGCTGTTTTTT.

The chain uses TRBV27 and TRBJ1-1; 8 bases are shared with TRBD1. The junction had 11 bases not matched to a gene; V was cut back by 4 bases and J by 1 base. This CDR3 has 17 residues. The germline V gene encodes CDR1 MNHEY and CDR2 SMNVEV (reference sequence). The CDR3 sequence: CASSSYFRDRGNTEAFF. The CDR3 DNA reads TGTGCCAGCAGTTCCTACTTCCGCGACAGGGGGAACACTGAAGCTTTCTTT.

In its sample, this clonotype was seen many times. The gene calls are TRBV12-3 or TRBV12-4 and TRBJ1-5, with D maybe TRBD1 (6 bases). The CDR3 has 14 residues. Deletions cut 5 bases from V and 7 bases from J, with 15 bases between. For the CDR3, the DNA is TGTGCCAGCAGTCCGGACAGAACAGGACAGCCCCAGCATTTT. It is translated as CASSPDRTGQPQHF.

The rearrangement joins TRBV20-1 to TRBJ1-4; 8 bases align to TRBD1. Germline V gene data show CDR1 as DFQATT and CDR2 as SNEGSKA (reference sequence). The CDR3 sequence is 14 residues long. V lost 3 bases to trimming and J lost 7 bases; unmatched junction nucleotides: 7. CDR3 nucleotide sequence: TGCAGTGCTAGTGGAGACAGGGGAAGTGAAAAACTGTTTTTT. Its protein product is CSASGDRGSEKLFF.

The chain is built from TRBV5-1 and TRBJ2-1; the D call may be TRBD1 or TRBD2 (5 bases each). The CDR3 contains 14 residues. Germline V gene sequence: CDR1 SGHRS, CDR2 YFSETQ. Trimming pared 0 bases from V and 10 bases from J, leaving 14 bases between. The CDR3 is CASSLVAERGEQFF. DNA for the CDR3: TGCGCCAGCAGCTTGGTGGCGGAGAGGGGCGAGCAGTTCTTC.

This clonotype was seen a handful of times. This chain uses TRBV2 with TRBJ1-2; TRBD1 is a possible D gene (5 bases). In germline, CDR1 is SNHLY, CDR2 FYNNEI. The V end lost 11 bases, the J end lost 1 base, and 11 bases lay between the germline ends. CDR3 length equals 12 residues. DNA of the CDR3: TGTGCCGGTTCGACAGTTAACTATGGCTACACCTTC. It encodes CAGSTVNYGYTF.

CDR3 in DNA: TGTGCCAGCAGCCAAGGGGGACTCGGGGAAGCCAAAAACATTCAGTACTTC. This sequence encodes CASSQGGLGEAKNIQYF. This chain uses TRBV14 with TRBJ2-4; possibly TRBD2 for D (6 bases). Trimming took 1 base from V and 0 from J, leaving 13 bases between them. The CDR3 has 17 residues. Germline assignment: CDR1 SGHDN and CDR2 FVKESK.

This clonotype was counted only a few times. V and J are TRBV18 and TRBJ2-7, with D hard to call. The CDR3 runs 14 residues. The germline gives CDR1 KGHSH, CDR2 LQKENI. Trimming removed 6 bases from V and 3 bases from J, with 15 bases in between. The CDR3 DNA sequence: TGTGCCAGCTCTCCCGATTTTAACCGCTACGAGCAGTACTTC. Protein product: CASSPDFNRYEQYF.

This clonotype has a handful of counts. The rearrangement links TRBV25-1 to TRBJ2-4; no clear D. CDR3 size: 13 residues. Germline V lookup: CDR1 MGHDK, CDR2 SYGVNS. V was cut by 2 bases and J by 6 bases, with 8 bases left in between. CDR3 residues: CASSEPSRNIQYF. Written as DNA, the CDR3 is TGTGCCAGCAGTGAACCGAGCAGAAACATTCAGTACTTC.

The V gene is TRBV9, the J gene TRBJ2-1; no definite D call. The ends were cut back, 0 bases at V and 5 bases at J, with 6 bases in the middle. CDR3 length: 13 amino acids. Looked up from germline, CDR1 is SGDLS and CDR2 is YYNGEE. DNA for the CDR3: TGTGCCAGCAGCGTAGTTAGCCACAATGAGCAGTTCTTC. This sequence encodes CASSVVSHNEQFF. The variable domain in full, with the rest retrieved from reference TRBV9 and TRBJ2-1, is DSGVTQTPKHLITATGQRVTLRCSPRSGDLSVYWYQQSLDQGLQFLIQYYNGEERAKGNILERFSAQQFPDLHSELNLSSLELGDSALYFCASSVVSHNEQFFGPGTRLTVL.